These 16 T cell receptor beta chains were all obtained from the same sample, sequenced in a study of T cell clones after liver transplantation. Assay used: immunoSEQ multiplex PCR; TCRdb lists only in-frame clones, some missing. The sample includes nearly 45,000 clones, roughly 86% seen only once; the top ten take approximately 2.7%. Sequencing was performed on CD4+ T cells from blood, taken 24 months after liver transplant. The receptors originated from a human patient who received a liver transplant. Some of the T cells might come from the graft donor.

This clone appeared once. CDR3 DNA sequence: TGTGCCAGCAGCTTAGCTTTTACAGGGATGACTGAAGCTTTCTTT. This codes for CASSLAFTGMTEAFF. The chain combines TRBV7-6 with TRBJ1-1, with a possible D match to TRBD1 (6 bases). The CDR3 contains 15 residues. Germline V gene data show CDR1 as SGHVS and CDR2 as FNYEAQ. V was clipped by 0 bases and J by 5 bases, with 13 bases between them.

The chain has TRBV6-1 and TRBJ1-2; D remains unclear. V was shortened by 2 bases and J by 7 bases, with 17 bases between the two germline ends. This CDR3 region has 15 residues. Germline V lookup: CDR1 MNHNS, CDR2 SASEGT. The CDR3 region is CASSEFGSRTGGYTF. Here the CDR3 DNA reads TGTGCCAGCAGTGAATTCGGCAGCCGAACGGGTGGCTACACCTTC.

The chain couples TRBV6-1 to TRBJ2-1; tentatively, D is TRBD1 (5 bases). V was shortened by 2 bases and J by 5 bases, with 7 bases between the two germline ends. The germline gives CDR1 MNHNS, CDR2 SASEGT. The CDR3 runs 13 residues. The CDR3 sequence is CASSERQNNEQFF. CDR3 bases: TGTGCCAGCAGTGAACGACAGAACAATGAGCAGTTCTTC.

The chain has TRBV5-6 and TRBJ2-5; 7 bases line up with TRBD2. With V trimmed by 3 bases and J by 5 bases, 13 bases remained unmatched. The germline V gene has CDR1 SGHDT and CDR2 YYEEEE. There are 16 residues in the CDR3. The CDR3 sequence: CASSSLRGGDEETQYF. The CDR3 DNA sequence: TGTGCCAGCAGCTCTCTGAGGGGAGGGGACGAGGAGACCCAGTACTTC.

This clone has just one count. The sample holds other DNA sequences that translate to the same CDR3. The rearrangement uses TRBV5-1 and TRBJ2-5; D might be TRBD1 or TRBD2, each matching 5 bases. The CDR3 has 13 residues. The V gene's germline CDR1 is SGHRS and CDR2 YFSETQ. V was shortened by 0 bases and J by 5 bases, with 8 bases between the two germline ends. The CDR3 is CASSLGGGETQYF. CDR3 DNA sequence: TGCGCCAGCAGCTTGGGGGGCGGGGAGACCCAGTACTTC.

The rearrangement joins TRBV19 to TRBJ2-7; D perhaps matches TRBD1 (6 bases). V was pared by 3 bases and J by 0 bases, with 9 bases between. This CDR3 is 14 amino acids long. The germline gives CDR1 LNHDA, CDR2 SQIVND (reference sequence). Here the CDR3 reads CASSIVRGSYEQYF. CDR3 bases: TGTGCCAGTAGTATCGTCAGGGGCTCCTACGAGCAGTACTTC. Full variable domain (missing parts from reference TRBV19 and TRBJ2-7): DGGITQSPKYLFRKEGQNVTLSCEQNLNHDAMYWYRQDPGQGLRLIYYSQIVNDFQKGDIAEGYSVSREKKESFPLTVTSAQKNPTAFYLCASSIVRGSYEQYFGPGTRLTVT.

J is TRBJ2-2 and V is TRBV5-1, with 7 bases fitting TRBD2. From germline, CDR1 is SGHRS and CDR2 YFSETQ. The length of the CDR3 is 14 residues. Trimming at V came to 8 bases and at J to 0 bases, leaving 4 bases not matched to a gene. The CDR3 coding sequence is TGCGCCAGTGACAGCGGGGCGAACACCGGGGAGCTGTTTTTT. Translation: CASDSGANTGELFF.

The genes are TRBV29-1 and TRBJ1-3; D unresolved. Germline-derived CDR1 and CDR2 are SQVTM and ANQGSEA. V lost 4 bases to trimming and J lost 0 bases, with 7 bases between them. The length of the CDR3 is 13 residues. CDR3 nucleotide sequence: TGCAGCGTTGCAGCCGACTCTGGAAACACCATATATTTT. This encodes CSVAADSGNTIYF.

The chain recombines TRBV18 with TRBJ1-1; the D is unclear. The CDR3 sequence is 13 residues long. Germline V CDR1 and CDR2: KGHSH, LQKENI. The V end lost 0 bases, the J end lost 8 bases, and 10 bases lay between the germline ends. The chain's CDR3 is CASSPPPGKEAFF. CDR3 nucleotide sequence: TGTGCCAGCTCACCACCCCCCGGGAAAGAAGCTTTCTTT.

The chain carries TRBV2 and TRBJ2-3, with D possibly being TRBD2 (5 bases). CDR1 is SNHLY, CDR2 FYNNEI, per germline. The CDR3 extends over 15 amino acids. CDR3 region: CASLRLAFSTDTQYF. CDR3 nucleotides: TGTGCATCTCTCCGGCTAGCATTTAGCACAGATACGCAGTATTTT.

This clone was detected only once. The CDR3 is CASSPERASGNTIYF. In nucleotides, the CDR3 is TGTGCCAGTAGCCCCGAGAGGGCCTCTGGAAACACCATATATTTT. The rearrangement joins TRBV19 to TRBJ1-3; no definite D call. Germline CDR1 reads LNHDA; CDR2 reads SQIVND (reference sequence). The V and J ends lost 6 bases and 0 bases respectively, with 12 bases between them. The CDR3 has 15 residues.

This rearrangement joins TRBV7-3 to TRBJ2-6, with unresolved D. The germline V and J ends were trimmed by 4 bases and 3 bases, with 4 bases remaining between them. The CDR3 has 13 residues. Looked up from germline, CDR1 is SGHTA and CDR2 is FQGTGA. The CDR3 coding sequence is TGTGCCAGCAGCTCGGGTGGGGCCAACGTCCTGACTTTC. It encodes CASSSGGANVLTF.

To note about this clone: The junction differs from germline at one of its ends, possibly a read error. The chain uses TRBV5-5 and TRBJ2-7; D unclear. CDR3 length equals 12 residues. Germline V gene sequence: CDR1 SGHKS, CDR2 YYEKEE (reference sequence). Here the CDR3 DNA reads TGTGCCAGCAGCATAAAGAACTACGAGCAGTGCTTC. Protein: CASSIKNYEQCF.

J is TRBJ2-1 and V is TRBV5-1; maybe TRBD1 (6 bases). The length of the CDR3 is 15 residues. Trimming pared 2 bases from V and 2 bases from J, leaving 11 bases between. Per germline, CDR1 SGHRS and CDR2 YFSETQ. The CDR3 DNA is TGCGCCAGCAGCTTTTCAGGACAGACCTACAATGAGCAGTTCTTC. It encodes CASSFSGQTYNEQFF.

The V and J genes are TRBV20-1 and TRBJ1-1; weak D call: TRBD1 (5 bases). Per germline, CDR1 DFQATT and CDR2 SNEGSKA (reference sequence). This CDR3 contains 11 residues. The V end lost 5 bases, the J end lost 6 bases, and 10 bases lay between the germline ends. This CDR3 reads CSAGPGSEAFF. DNA of the CDR3: TGCAGTGCTGGCCCAGGGTCTGAAGCTTTCTTT.

The rearrangement links TRBV5-1 to TRBJ2-2; D unresolved. V lost 0 bases and J lost 5, with 5 bases in between. The germline gives CDR1 SGHRS, CDR2 YFSETQ. This CDR3 is built from 13 residues. The CDR3 nucleotides are TGCGCCAGCAGCTTGGTGGAAACCGGGGAGCTGTTTTTT. Translation gives CASSLVETGELFF.